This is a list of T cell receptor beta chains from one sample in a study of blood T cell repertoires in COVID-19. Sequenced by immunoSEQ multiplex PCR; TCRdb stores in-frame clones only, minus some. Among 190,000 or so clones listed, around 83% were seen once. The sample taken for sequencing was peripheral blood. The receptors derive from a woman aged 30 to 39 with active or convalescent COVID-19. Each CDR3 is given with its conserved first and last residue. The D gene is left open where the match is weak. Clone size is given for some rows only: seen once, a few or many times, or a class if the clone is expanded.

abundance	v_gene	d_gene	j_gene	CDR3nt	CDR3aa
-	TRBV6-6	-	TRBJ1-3	TGTGCCAGCAACAAGGGGGTAGGAAACACCATATATTTT	CASNKGVGNTIYF
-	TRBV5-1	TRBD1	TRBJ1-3	TGCGCCAGCAGCAGGACAGGGGGCGCGGAGGGAAACACCATATATTTT	CASSRTGGAEGNTIYF
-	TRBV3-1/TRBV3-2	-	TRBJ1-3	TGTGCCAGCAGCCAAGGAGCTTCCTTAAACACCATATATTTT	CASSQGASLNTIYF
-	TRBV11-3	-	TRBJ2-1	TGTGCCAGCAGCTTAGCCCCCAGCTCCTACAATGAGCAGTTCTTC	CASSLAPSSYNEQFF
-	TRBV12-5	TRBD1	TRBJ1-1	TGTGCTAGTGGTTTGTTTTCTTCGGGCAGGGGGCCCGCTGAAGCTTTCTTT	CASGLFSSGRGPAEAFF
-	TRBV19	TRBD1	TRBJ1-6	TGTGCCAGTAGGAGACAGGGGAGCTCCTATAATTCACCCCTCCACTTT	CASRRQGSSYNSPLHF
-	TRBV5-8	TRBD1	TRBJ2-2	TGTGCCAGCAGGCGGGACAGGGTCACCGGGGAGCTGTTTTTT	CASRRDRVTGELFF
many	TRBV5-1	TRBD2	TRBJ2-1	TGCGCCAGCAGCCGCGCTAGCGGGAGGGGTGATGAGCAGTTCTTC	CASSRASGRGDEQFF
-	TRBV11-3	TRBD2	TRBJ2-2	TGTGCCAGCAGCCCCGGACTAGGGGCCGGGGAGCTGTTTTTT	CASSPGLGAGELFF
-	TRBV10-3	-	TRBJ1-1	TGTGCCATCAGGGACAATTTGAACACTGAAGCTTTCTTT	CAIRDNLNTEAFF
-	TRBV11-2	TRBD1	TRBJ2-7	TGTGCCAGCAGCTTAAGACAGGGGGCCTCCTACGAGCAGTACTTC	CASSLRQGASYEQYF
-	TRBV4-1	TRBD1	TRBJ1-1	TGCGCCAGCAGCCAAGACGTAGGGGGCCACACTGAAGCTTTCTTT	CASSQDVGGHTEAFF
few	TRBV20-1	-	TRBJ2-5	TGCAGCGGGACATTGGAAGAGACCCAGTACTTC	CSGTLEETQYF
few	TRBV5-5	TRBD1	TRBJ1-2	TGTGCCAGCAGCCCGAGGACAGGGCCCTATGGCTACACCTTC	CASSPRTGPYGYTF
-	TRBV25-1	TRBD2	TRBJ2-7	TGTGCCAGCACAGTAAGCGGGGGGTTCTACGAGCAGTACTTC	CASTVSGGFYEQYF
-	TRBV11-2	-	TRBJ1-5	TGTGCCAGCAGCTTAGTGCCCGGCATCTCCAGGGAAAGCAATCAGCCCCAGCATTTT	CASSLVPGISRESNQPQHF
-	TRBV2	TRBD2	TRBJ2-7	TGTGCCAGCAGAAGAGCGGGAGGTGGGTACGAGCAGTACTTC	CASRRAGGGYEQYF
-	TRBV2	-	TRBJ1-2	TGTGCCAGCAGCGCGGGGAGCGGGGGTGGCTACACCTTC	CASSAGSGGGYTF
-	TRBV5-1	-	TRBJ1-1	TGCGCCAGCAGCGCCGGACAGTTGAACACTGAAGCTTTCTTT	CASSAGQLNTEAFF
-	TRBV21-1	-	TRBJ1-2	TGTGCCGGACCCTGGGGACAGGCTTTTTATGGCTACACCTTC	CAGPWGQAFYGYTF
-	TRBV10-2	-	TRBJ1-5	TGCGCCAGCAGGCGGGCCGGGGGGCTTCAGCCCCAGCATTTT	CASRRAGGLQPQHF
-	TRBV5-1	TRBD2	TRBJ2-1	TGCGCCAGCAGCTCTCGAGCGGGAGGAGCGGGCAATGAGCAGTTCTTC	CASSSRAGGAGNEQFF
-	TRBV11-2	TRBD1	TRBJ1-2	TGTGCCAGCAGCTTGACAGGGATCTATGGCTACACCTTC	CASSLTGIYGYTF
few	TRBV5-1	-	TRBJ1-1	TGCGCCAGCAGCTTTAGCACAGGTCCTGAAGCTTTCTTT	CASSFSTGPEAFF
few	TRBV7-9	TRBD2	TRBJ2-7	TGTGCCAGCAGCTTAGGGGCACTCATCCCTAGCGGGGGGGCCGGAGAGCAGTACTTC	CASSLGALIPSGGAGEQYF
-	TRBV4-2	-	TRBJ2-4	TGTGCCAGCAGCCAAGATCGTAGTTACATTCAGTACTTC	CASSQDRSYIQYF
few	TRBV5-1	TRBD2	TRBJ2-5	TGCGCCAGCAGAGCTGGTAGGCTAGCGGGGTTAGAGACCCAGTACTTC	CASRAGRLAGLETQYF
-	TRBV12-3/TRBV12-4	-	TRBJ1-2	TGTGCCAGCAGCCTCCAGTATGGCTACACCTTC	CASSLQYGYTF
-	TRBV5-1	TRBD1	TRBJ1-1	TGCGCCAGCAGCTGGAGACAGGGAGAGGGGCCACTTCGAGCTTTCTTT	CASSWRQGEGPLRAFF
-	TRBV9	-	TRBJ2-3	TGTGCCAGCAGCGCCGACACTAGCACAGATACGCAGTATTTT	CASSADTSTDTQYF